The rows below give T cell receptor beta chains drawn from one sample of a study of cytomegalovirus exposure and HLA in healthy donors. TCRdb's table, derived via immunoSEQ multiplex PCR, lists solely in-frame clones and lacks some. This table holds more than 85,000 clones, roughly 90% found once. Sequencing was done on a sample of PBMCs. The receptors stem from a woman in her thirties in good health and CMV-seropositive. Both conserved end residues are part of each CDR3. The D gene is left open where the match is weak. Clone size is not always given. Where it is, it says once, few, many or a class for expanded clones.

TRBJ1-4	TRBV6-5	TRBD1	few	TGTGCCAGCACCAAGGCCGGGACAGGGGGGGAAAAACTGTTTTTT	CASTKAGTGGEKLFF
TRBJ2-7	TRBV4-1	.	.	TGCGCCAGCAGCCAAGGGGCAGGTCCCTACGAGCAGTACTTC	CASSQGAGPYEQYF
TRBJ2-7	TRBV6-4	.	.	TGTGCCAGTCAATACAGATCCTACGAGCAGTACTTC	CASQYRSYEQYF
TRBJ2-5	TRBV29-1	.	.	TGCAGCGTTGAAGAAGCCGGGAGAGAGACCCAGTACTTC	CSVEEAGRETQYF
TRBJ2-3	TRBV9	TRBD2	.	TGTGCCAGCAGCTCGAGGACTAGTGAGTTGTCAGATACGCAGTATTTT	CASSSRTSELSDTQYF
TRBJ1-2	TRBV5-6	.	.	TGTGCCAGCAGCTTGCAGGGCGGCTACACCTTC	CASSLQGGYTF
TRBJ2-5	TRBV7-9	TRBD1	.	TGTGCCAGCAGCTACAGGGGTCGGATGGAGACCCAGTACTTC	CASSYRGRMETQYF
TRBJ2-1	TRBV19	.	.	TGTGCCAGTAGTATAGAATCAAACAATGAGCAGTTCTTC	CASSIESNNEQFF
TRBJ2-1	TRBV15	.	.	TGTGCCACCAGCGGTGATGAGGGTCTGAGAGCGTTCTTC	CATSGDEGLRAFF
TRBJ1-4	TRBV19	.	.	TGTGCCAGTAGTAGAGGACAGATCGATAATGAAAAACTGTTTTTT	CASSRGQIDNEKLFF
TRBJ1-5	TRBV29-1	.	.	TGCAGCGCAGCAACCGGGGTTAATCAGCCCCAGCATTTT	CSAATGVNQPQHF
TRBJ1-2	TRBV13	.	.	TGTGCCAGCAGCTTGGGCAGAACCTATGGCTACACCTTC	CASSLGRTYGYTF
TRBJ1-5	TRBV5-8	.	.	TGTGCCAGCAGCTTGGGGCCCAATCAGCCCCAGCATTTT	CASSLGPNQPQHF
TRBJ1-5	TRBV10-3	.	.	TGTGCCATCAGTGAGATCGGGGGGCGTCAGCCCCAGCATTTT	CAISEIGGRQPQHF
TRBJ2-3	TRBV4-3	TRBD2	.	TGCGCCAGCAGCCAAGATGGGGTCGGGGAGGGGAGCACAGATACGCAGTATTTT	CASSQDGVGEGSTDTQYF
TRBJ1-4	TRBV5-1	TRBD1	.	TGCGCCAGCAGCTGGACAGGGCTTAATGAAAAACTGTTTTTT	CASSWTGLNEKLFF
TRBJ1-2	TRBV7-2	.	.	TGTGCCAGCAGCCCGGAGGCTAACTATGGCTACACCTTC	CASSPEANYGYTF
TRBJ1-1	TRBV7-9	.	.	TGTGCCAGCAGCTTACGGGAGTCGAACACTGAAGCTTTCTTT	CASSLRESNTEAFF
TRBJ1-6	TRBV6-1	TRBD1	few	TGTGCCAGCAGGCAGACAGGGGTGAGGAATTCACCCCTCCACTTT	CASRQTGVRNSPLHF
TRBJ2-5	TRBV5-4	TRBD1	.	TGTGCCAGCAGCCTACAAGGGACAGGGGTCCACCAAGAGACCCAGTACTTC	CASSLQGTGVHQETQYF
TRBJ1-1	TRBV15	TRBD1	.	TGTGCCACCAGCGGAACAGGGGGCACTGAAGCTTTCTTT	CATSGTGGTEAFF
TRBJ2-5	TRBV7-2	TRBD2	.	TGTGCCAGCAGCTTTGATGCGGGAGTGGGTCAAGAGACCCAGTACTTC	CASSFDAGVGQETQYF
TRBJ2-7	TRBV5-1	TRBD1	.	TGCGCCAGCAGCCCGGGGACAGGTTACTACGAGCAGTACTTC	CASSPGTGYYEQYF
TRBJ2-3	TRBV5-1	TRBD2	.	TGCGCCAGCAGCTTCGGACTAGCGGGAGGAAAAAGCACAGATACGCAGTATTTT	CASSFGLAGGKSTDTQYF
TRBJ2-2	TRBV4-1	TRBD2	.	TGCGCCAGCAGCCAATGGCCTCGGGGGGGCCGAGTCGGGGAGCTGTTTTTT	CASSQWPRGGRVGELFF
TRBJ2-7	TRBV4-1	TRBD2	few	TGCGCCAGCAGCCAAGGGTGGAGGAGGGCTAGCGGAAACCTAGCCTACGAGCAGTACTTC	CASSQGWRRASGNLAYEQYF
TRBJ1-6	TRBV18	TRBD1	.	TGTGCCAGCTCAGCAGGGGGTTTTGATGATTCACCCCTCCACTTT	CASSAGGFDDSPLHF
TRBJ2-7	TRBV7-2	.	few	TGTGCCAGCAGCCGAGGACACGACTCCTACGAGCAGTACTTC	CASSRGHDSYEQYF
TRBJ2-1	TRBV6-5	TRBD2	.	TGTGCCAGCAGTTACTTACCTAGCGGTCCCTCGAATGAGCAGTTCTTC	CASSYLPSGPSNEQFF
TRBJ2-5	TRBV19	TRBD2	.	TGTGCCAGTAGCGCCGCCTCGGGGGGTAGAAGAGAGACCCAGTACTTC	CASSAASGGRRETQYF
TRBJ2-2	TRBV5-1	.	few	TGCGCCAGCAGCTTGGGCAGTGTCCACGGGGAGCTGTTTTTT	CASSLGSVHGELFF
TRBJ2-7	TRBV10-3	.	.	TGTGCCATCAGGGGGGTGGGGGCCGAAGATACCTACGAGCAGTACTTC	CAIRGVGAEDTYEQYF
TRBJ2-2	TRBV11-2	TRBD1	.	TGTGCCAGCAGCTCCGGGGACAGGGTGAACACCGGGGAGCTGTTTTTT	CASSSGDRVNTGELFF
TRBJ1-5	TRBV10-3	.	once	TGTGCCATCAGTGAACAGGGTGGGGTCAATCAGCCCCAGCATTTT	CAISEQGGVNQPQHF
TRBJ1-2	TRBV4-3	.	.	TGCGCCAGCAGCCAAGCGTTTGGGGCGGGCTACACCTTC	CASSQAFGAGYTF
TRBJ2-1	TRBV7-3	.	.	TGTGCCAGCAGTCGTTTGGGGGGTATGAATGAGCAGTTCTTC	CASSRLGGMNEQFF
TRBJ1-5	TRBV9	TRBD1	.	TGTGCCAGCAGCCCACGACAGGGGGAAAGGAGCAATCAGCCCCAGCATTTT	CASSPRQGERSNQPQHF
TRBJ2-7	TRBV11-2	.	.	TGTGCCAGCAGCCTCTCGGACTCCGCTGGGCTGAGAGAGCAGTACTTC	CASSLSDSAGLREQYF
TRBJ2-5	TRBV5-1	TRBD2	.	TGCGCCAGCAGCTTGGCTAGCGGGGGGCAAGAGACCCAGTACTTC	CASSLASGGQETQYF
TRBJ2-5	TRBV4-2	.	.	TGTGCCAGCAGCCAGTCCGGCGCAGGTCTTGGGACCCAGTACTTC	CASSQSGAGLGTQYF
TRBJ2-5	TRBV5-1	TRBD1	.	TGCGCCAGCAGCTTGGTGTCACAGGGGGCGGGGATGACTGGGGAGACCCAGTACTTC	CASSLVSQGAGMTGETQYF
TRBJ2-5	TRBV6-1	TRBD2	.	TGTGCCAGCAGACTAGCGGGAGGGGGAGAGACCCAGTACTTC	CASRLAGGGETQYF
TRBJ1-2	TRBV7-9	TRBD1	.	TGTGCCAGCAGCTTAGCGCAGGGGGCGCTTGGCTATGGCTACACCTTC	CASSLAQGALGYGYTF
TRBJ2-7	TRBV4-3	TRBD2	.	TGCGCCAGCAGCCAAGATGTGGGACTAGCGGGATACGAGCAGTACTTC	CASSQDVGLAGYEQYF
TRBJ1-2	TRBV28	TRBD1	.	TGTGCCAGCAGTCCTGGGACAGAGCCCACTAACTATGGCTACACCTTC	CASSPGTEPTNYGYTF
TRBJ1-2	TRBV6-5	.	.	TGTGCCAGCAGATCTTCGGGGGAGGCTAACTATGGCTACACCTTC	CASRSSGEANYGYTF
TRBJ2-1	TRBV5-1	TRBD2	.	TGCGCCAGCAGCCCGGCGGCTAGCGGGTGGATTGAGCAGTTCTTC	CASSPAASGWIEQFF
TRBJ1-3	TRBV4-2	.	.	TGTGCCAGCAGCCAAGAAAGTCGAGGTATAAGCTCTGGAAACACCATATATTTT	CASSQESRGISSGNTIYF
TRBJ1-5	TRBV18	.	.	TGTGCCAGCTCACCTCAGGGCAATCAGCCCCAGCATTTT	CASSPQGNQPQHF
TRBJ2-7	TRBV9	TRBD1	.	TGTGCCAGCAGCGTAGGGGGACAGGGAGCCTACGAGCAGTACTTC	CASSVGGQGAYEQYF
TRBJ2-1	TRBV5-1	TRBD2	.	TGCGCCAGCAGGGCCGGGTGGGGACTAGCGGGTTCTAGGGAGGGCAATGAGCAGTTCTTC	CASRAGWGLAGSREGNEQFF
TRBJ2-7	TRBV5-1	.	.	TGCGCCAGCAGCTTGATCCCTGGAGGGAGCTCCTACGAGCAGTACTTC	CASSLIPGGSSYEQYF
TRBJ2-1	TRBV5-1	TRBD1	once	TGCGCCAGCTCTGTCCAGGGGGCGAGCAATGAGCAGTTCTTC	CASSVQGASNEQFF
TRBJ2-7	TRBV15	.	.	TGTGCCACCAGCAGAGGTTTTTACAAGGGGTACGAGCAGTACTTC	CATSRGFYKGYEQYF